This T cell receptor beta chain was recovered during a study of blood T cell repertoires in COVID-19 (TCRdb year 2020). The study in broad terms: Samples from collaborators originated in the United States, Italy and Spain and spanned both the acute and convalescent phases of COVID-19. The prospective study material was composed of cDNA or gDNA derived from T cells, B-cell-depleted T cells, or PBMCs. Nearly every sample came with metadata listing a de-identified subject ID, COVID-19 status, age in years and sex. Samples were obtained from the ongoing ImmuneRACE study (first 160 participants) and from 1,000 to 1,500 subjects provided by 6 global collaborators. The repertoires were released in a freely available public database meant as a resource for research on the immune response to SARS-CoV-2. Where HLA class I and class II types were available, the types were taken from metadata supplied by the sample provider, not from assay-based typing. Deeply sampled blood TCRbeta repertoires from subjects exposed to, actively infected with, or recovered from COVID-19 were included in the dataset.

Whole blood was collected in K2EDTA tubes by collaborating institutions according to the institutions' own protocols. For TCRbeta analysis, collaborator samples were shipped as frozen whole blood, as isolated PBMCs, or as DNA extracted from either sample type. TCRbeta CDR3 regions were amplified from genomic DNA by means of the immunoSEQ Assay, a bias-controlled multiplex PCR. The paper's processing steps were these. Within the assay, amplification of reference gene primers was used to estimate how many nucleated cells each sample contained. To quantify the absolute abundance of each unique TCRbeta CDR3 rearrangement, sequence reads were collapsed and filtered. For each sample, productive Simpson clonality was calculated as the square root of Simpson's diversity index across productive rearrangements. TCRdb took over this immuneACCESS table, retaining in-frame rearrangements with V and J assigned. Such tables are incomplete; in checked studies, under half of the missing clones stem from an unresolved V gene, and the remainder is unexplained. V and J calls and clone size are those listed in that table; D and trimming were worked out from the DNA. The sample contains roughly 140,000 clones, about 84% of them found a single time. The ten largest clones represent over 7.5% of the sample.

The study at large found these results: The quantity of clinical and demographic metadata differed by source and by participant and was supplied without curation.

Regarding this clone: Its recognized antigen is unknown. Nothing much larger sits one base from this clone, and base qualities are not available.

The TCR comes from a woman older than 75 in a cohort sampled during active or convalescent COVID-19. The sequencing sample was made of peripheral blood.

The DNA sequence reads TGTGCCAGCAGCACTCAGGGTTTTGAAAAACTGTTTTTT. This sequence encodes CASSTQGFEKLFF. The chain joins TRBV3-1 (or the pseudogene TRBV3-2) to TRBJ1-4; the D segment could be TRBD1, given 5 matching bases. The CDR3 runs 13 residues from the cysteine to the phenylalanine. The read is trimmed to its CDR3 DNA, 39 bases read in frame from base 1. V drops 5 bases and J drops 7 bases, leaving 11 bases in between. Sequences LGHDT (CDR1) and YNNKEL (CDR2) are obtained from the germline V gene (reference sequence).